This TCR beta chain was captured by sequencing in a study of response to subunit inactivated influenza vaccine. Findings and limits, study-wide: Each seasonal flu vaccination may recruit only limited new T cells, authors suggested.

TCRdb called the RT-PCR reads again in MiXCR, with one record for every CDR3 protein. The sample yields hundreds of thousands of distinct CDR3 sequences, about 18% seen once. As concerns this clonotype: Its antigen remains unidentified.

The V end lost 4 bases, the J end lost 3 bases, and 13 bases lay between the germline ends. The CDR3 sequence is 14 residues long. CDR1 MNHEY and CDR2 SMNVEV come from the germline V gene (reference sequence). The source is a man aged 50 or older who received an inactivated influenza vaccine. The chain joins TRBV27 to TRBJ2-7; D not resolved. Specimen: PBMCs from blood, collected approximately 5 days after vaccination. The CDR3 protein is CASSSIRSNYEQYF. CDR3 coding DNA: TGTGCCAGCAGTTCGATAAGGTCTAACTACGAGCAGTACTTC.